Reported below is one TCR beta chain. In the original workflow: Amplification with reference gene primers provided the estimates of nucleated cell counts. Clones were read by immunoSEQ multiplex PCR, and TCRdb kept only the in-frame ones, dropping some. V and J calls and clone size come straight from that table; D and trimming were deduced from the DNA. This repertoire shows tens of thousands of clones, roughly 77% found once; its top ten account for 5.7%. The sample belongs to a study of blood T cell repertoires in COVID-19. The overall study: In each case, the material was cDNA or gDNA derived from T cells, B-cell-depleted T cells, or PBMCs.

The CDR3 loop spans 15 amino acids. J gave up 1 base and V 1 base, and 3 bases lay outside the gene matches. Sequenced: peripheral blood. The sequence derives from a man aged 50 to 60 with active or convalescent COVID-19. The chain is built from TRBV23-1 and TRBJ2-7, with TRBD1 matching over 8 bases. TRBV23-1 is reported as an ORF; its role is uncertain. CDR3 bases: TGCGCCAGCAGTCAATGGTGGGACAGGTCCTACGAGCAGTACTTC. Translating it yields CASSQWWDRSYEQYF.